This TCR beta chain was sequenced in a study of blood T cell repertoires in COVID-19. As originally analysed: Using reference gene primer amplification, nucleated cell counts were estimated. This table comes from immunoSEQ multiplex PCR, and its TCRdb copy is limited to in-frame clones, with some not included. The DNA gave D and trimming, while V, J and clone size come from that table. The sample consists of roughly 120,000 clones, about 85% of them appearing once. The germline CDR1 and CDR2 sequences are SQVTM and ANQGSEA. J gave up 2 bases and V 4 bases, and 11 bases lay outside the gene matches. The CDR3 totals 16 residues.

The specimen was peripheral blood. The J gene is TRBJ2-7, the V gene TRBV29-1; TRBD1 agrees at 10 bases. The sequence came from a man between 40 and 49 years old with acute or convalescent COVID-19. CDR3 coding DNA: TGCAGCGTTGTTTCTGGGGAGGACAGGGGGGCCTACGAGCAGTACTTC. It codes for CSVVSGEDRGAYEQYF.